This T cell receptor (beta chain) was recovered during a study of blood T cell repertoires in COVID-19. Sequencing used immunoSEQ multiplex PCR; TCRdb keeps in-frame clones, though not all of them. The table records 150,000 to 200,000 clones, 80% to 90% of them present only once. Two negative PCRs, clearance, or symptom resolution had been documented for recovered Cohort 3 donors. Per germline, CDR1 SNHLY and CDR2 FYNNEI. V trimming: 6 bases; J trimming: 1 base; junction bases outside the gene matches: 8. This CDR3 spans 16 amino acids. Specimen: PBMCs or T cells enriched from blood (not recorded which). The V gene is TRBV2, the J gene TRBJ1-5; 8 positions match TRBD1. The clonotype comes from a woman aged 18-35 years who had recovered from COVID-19. The CDR3 nucleotides read TGTGCCAGCAGCAAGGACAGGGTAGTGAGCAATCAGCCCCAGCATTTT. This codes for CASSKDRVVSNQPQHF.